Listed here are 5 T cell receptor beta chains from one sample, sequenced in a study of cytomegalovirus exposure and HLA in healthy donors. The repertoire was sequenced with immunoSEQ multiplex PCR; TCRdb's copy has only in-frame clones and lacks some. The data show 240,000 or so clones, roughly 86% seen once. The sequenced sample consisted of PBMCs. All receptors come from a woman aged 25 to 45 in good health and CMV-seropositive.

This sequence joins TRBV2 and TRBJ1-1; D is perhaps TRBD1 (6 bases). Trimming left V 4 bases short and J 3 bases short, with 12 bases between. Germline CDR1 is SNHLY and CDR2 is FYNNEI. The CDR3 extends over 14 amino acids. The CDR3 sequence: CASSVQGRDTEAFF. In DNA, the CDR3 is TGTGCCAGCAGTGTACAGGGAAGGGACACTGAAGCTTTCTTT. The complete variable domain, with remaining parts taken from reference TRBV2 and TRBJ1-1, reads EPEVTQTPSHQVTQMGQEVILRCVPISNHLYFYWYRQILGQKVEFLVSFYNNEISEKSEIFDDQFSVERPDGSNFTLKIRSTKLEDSAMYFCASSVQGRDTEAFFGQGTRLTVV.

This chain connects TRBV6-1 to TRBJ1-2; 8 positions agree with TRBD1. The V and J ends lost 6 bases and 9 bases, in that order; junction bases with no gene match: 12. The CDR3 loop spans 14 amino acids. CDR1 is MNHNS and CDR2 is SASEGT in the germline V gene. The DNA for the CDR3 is TGTGCCAGCAGAAAAAAACCGGACAGGGATCGCTACACCTTC. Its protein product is CASRKKPDRDRYTF.

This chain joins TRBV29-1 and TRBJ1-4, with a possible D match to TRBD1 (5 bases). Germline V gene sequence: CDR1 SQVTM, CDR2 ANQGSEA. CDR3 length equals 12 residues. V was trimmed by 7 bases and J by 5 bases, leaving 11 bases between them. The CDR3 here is CSAAQVNEKLFF. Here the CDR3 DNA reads TGCAGCGCCGCACAGGTGAATGAAAAACTGTTTTTT.

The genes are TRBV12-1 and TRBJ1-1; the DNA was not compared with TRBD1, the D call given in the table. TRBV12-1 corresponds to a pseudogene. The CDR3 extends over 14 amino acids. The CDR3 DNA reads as TGTGCCGCACCGGGACAGGGGCTTGGGGATGAAGCTTTCTTT. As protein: CAAPGQGLGDEAFF.

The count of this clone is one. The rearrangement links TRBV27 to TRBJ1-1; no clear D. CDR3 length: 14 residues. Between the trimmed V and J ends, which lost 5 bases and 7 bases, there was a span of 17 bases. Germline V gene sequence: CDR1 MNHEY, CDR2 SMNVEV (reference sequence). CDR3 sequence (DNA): TGTGCCAGCAGTCACCGCGGCGGATCGATTGAAGCTTTCTTT. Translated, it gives CASSHRGGSIEAFF.